What follows are 4 T cell receptor beta chains derived from one specimen sequenced in a study of human CD8 memory T cell subsets. The authors made TCR beta libraries using UMI-labeled 5' RACE. TCRdb itself ran the 5' RACE reads through MiXCR, one entry per CDR3 protein. The sample has 8,300 or so distinct CDR3 sequences, 3.9% seen once. Sequencing was carried out using CD8+ T cells from PBMCs. The receptors derive from a human donor in good health.

This clonotype was recorded at least ten times. The V and J genes are TRBV7-9 and TRBJ2-1, with TRBD1 identical over 8 bases. Looked up from germline, CDR1 is SEHNR and CDR2 is FQNEAQ (reference sequence). Losses at the gene ends were 6 bases for V and 6 bases for J; bases not matched to a gene: 10. There are 15 residues in the CDR3. The CDR3 spells CASSYSGGGGNEQFF. CDR3 coding DNA: TGTGCCAGCAGTTATTCAGGGGGCGGTGGCAATGAGCAGTTCTTC.

For this clonotype: This could be a read error, since a much larger clone is one nucleotide away. The gene calls are TRBV29-1 and TRBJ1-1; D might be TRBD1 (6 bases). The CDR3 consists of 14 residues. V was clipped by 0 bases and J by 12 bases, with 20 bases between them. Germline-derived CDR1 and CDR2 are SQVTM and ANQGSEA. For the CDR3, the DNA is TGCAGCGTTGAAGATGGGGGAGGGTACAGGGTTTCTTTCTTT. It translates to CSVEDGGGYRVSFF.

The sample holds a few counts of this clonotype. J is TRBJ2-3 and V is TRBV19; D unresolved. In germline, CDR1 is LNHDA, CDR2 SQIVND (reference sequence). V gave up 1 base and J gave up 4 bases, with 3 bases separating them. The CDR3 extends over 12 amino acids. DNA for the CDR3: TGTGCCAGTAGTATAGTAGCAGATACGCAGTATTTT. Protein: CASSIVADTQYF.

J is TRBJ2-3 and V is TRBV7-8; D uncertain. This CDR3 is 17 amino acids long. The V end was cut by 1 base, the J end by 1 base, with 15 bases between. The germline CDR1 and CDR2 sequences are SGHVS and FQNEAQ. The CDR3 DNA sequence: TGTGCCAGCAGCTTAGGGACCATCCTTCGGGGCACAGATACGCAGTATTTT. Translation gives CASSLGTILRGTDTQYF.